The present T cell receptor (beta chain) was sequenced within a study of blood T cell repertoires in COVID-19. Study as a whole: Samples taken during acute and convalescent COVID-19 were collected in the United States, Italy and Spain. From T cells, B-cell-depleted T cells, or PBMCs came the material, which was cDNA or gDNA.

Germline V CDR1 and CDR2: LGHDT, YNNKEL (reference sequence). The CDR3 spans 16 residues. V was pared by 4 bases and J by 2 bases, with 11 bases of the junction left unmatched. Original data processing: It was from reference gene primer amplification that nucleated cell counts were estimated. Profiled with immunoSEQ multiplex PCR; TCRdb holds only in-frame clones, not every one. V and J calls and clone size are as listed in that table; D and trimming were resolved from the DNA. The sample yields 130,000 or so clones, 65% to 90% seen once. The sequence derives from a woman in her fifties or sixties with active or convalescent COVID-19. The rearrangement joins TRBV3-1 (or the pseudogene TRBV3-2) to TRBJ2-7; 7 positions match TRBD1. Sample: peripheral blood. CDR3 protein: CASSPSEGGETYEQYF. CDR3 sequence (DNA): TGTGCCAGCAGCCCCTCGGAAGGGGGCGAAACCTACGAGCAGTACTTC.